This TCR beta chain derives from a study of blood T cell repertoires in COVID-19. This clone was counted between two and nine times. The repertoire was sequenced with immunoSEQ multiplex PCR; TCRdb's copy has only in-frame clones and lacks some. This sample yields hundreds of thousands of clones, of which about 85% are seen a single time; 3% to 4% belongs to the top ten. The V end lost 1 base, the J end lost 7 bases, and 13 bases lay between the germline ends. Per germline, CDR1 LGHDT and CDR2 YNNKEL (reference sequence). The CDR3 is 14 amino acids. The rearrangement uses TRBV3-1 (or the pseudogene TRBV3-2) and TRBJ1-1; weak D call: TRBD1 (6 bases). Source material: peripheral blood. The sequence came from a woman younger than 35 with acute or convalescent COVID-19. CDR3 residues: CASSQGGGTLEAFF. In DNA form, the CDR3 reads TGTGCCAGCAGCCAAGGAGGGGGAACCCTTGAAGCTTTCTTT.